This TCR beta chain appears in the sequencing data of a study of vaccination and CD4 T cells after COVID-19. Study details: Participants were vaccinated with two doses, given as either BNT162b2 or mRNA-1273 vaccine. Sampling after COVID took place at a median of 101 days (range 35 to 161) following diagnosis. The cells were exposed to overlapping spike peptides originating from SARS-CoV-2, HCoV-NL63, HCoV-OC43 and HCoV-229E for stimulation.

Only a few counts were recorded for this clonotype. What it binds is unknown. Cultured CD4+ T cell DNA underwent sequencing with the Oncomine TCR Beta short-read assay. Someone extracted genomic DNA from cultured CD4+ T cells. TCRdb fed the PCR reads into MiXCR, producing one record per CDR3 protein. Of approximately 9,000 distinct CDR3 sequences listed, 34% are singletons. The treatment is: roughly ten-day PBMC culture with coronavirus spike peptide pools or control peptides (ViraFEST assay). CD4+ T cells of the unexposed donor were collected before the COVID-19 pandemic (2011-2018). CDR1 is DFQATT, CDR2 SNEGSKA, per germline (reference sequence). Deletions cut 2 bases from V and 5 bases from J, with 15 bases between. The CDR3 is 14 amino acids.

This sequence joins TRBV20-1 and TRBJ2-5, with a tentative D call TRBD2 (6 bases). The receptor was isolated from a human donor in good health. The specimen sequenced was CD4+ T cells from blood, cultured in vitro. The CDR3: CSARSSLAKETQYF. As DNA, the CDR3 is TGCAGTGCTAGATCGTCGCTAGCGAAGGAGACCCAGTACTTC.